This record looks at one T cell receptor (beta chain) sequence and its context. This sample was taken from a study of blood T cell repertoires in COVID-19. Background on the study: Samples came from the United States, Italy and Spain, spanning acute and convalescent COVID-19. Nucleic acid was either cDNA or gDNA, and it came from T cells, B-cell-depleted T cells, or PBMCs.

Methods used by the authors: Estimates of nucleated cell counts were drawn from the amplification of reference gene primers. Clones were sequenced by immunoSEQ multiplex PCR, and TCRdb holds only the in-frame ones, with some missing. That table is the source of V, J and clone size, and D and trimming were worked out from the DNA. Of around 150,000 clones listed, about four fifths were seen once; the top ten hold roughly 3.6%. The CDR3 has 12 amino acids. V dropped 6 bases and J dropped 12 bases, with 15 bases sitting between them. Germline CDR1 and CDR2: SNHLY and FYNNEI. J is TRBJ2-1 and V is TRBV2; D is perhaps TRBD2 (5 bases). Sample: peripheral blood. The clonotype comes from an elderly woman with acute or convalescent COVID-19. Written as DNA, the CDR3 is TGTGCCAGCAGCCCCGGAGGCCCCTCGCAGTTCTTC. This translates into CASSPGGPSQFF.